Listed below are T cell receptor beta chains from one sample, sequenced in a study of T-cell reconstitution after alpha-beta-depleted transplantation in children. TCRdb redid the calling of the PCR reads with MiXCR, one entry per CDR3 protein. The sample lists some 200,000 distinct CDR3 sequences, roughly 8.1% occurring once. This sample comprised PBMCs, mostly from graft donor cells, obtained 360 days after TCRalphabeta/CD19-depleted stem cell transplant. All receptors come from a male patient aged 2 to 10 who had a stem cell transplant for acute myeloid leukemia, so the T cells may come from the graft donor. CDR3s include the opening cysteine and the closing phenylalanine or tryptophan. Fields, in order: V gene, clone size, CDR3 protein. Only part of the rows carry a size: once, few, many, or a class if the clone is expanded.

>TRBV12-3/TRBV12-4|many
CASSYRDSPRNEQFF
>TRBV29-1|many
CSVESDRYYEQYF
>TRBV5-1|-
CASSSGQLSYGYTF
>TRBV5-1|-
CASSLDGRRYEQYF
>TRBV5-1|many
CASSLAPGGEAFF
>TRBV20-1|many
CSASYDEQFF
>TRBV29-1|-
CSVERGGSGSGETQYF
>TRBV20-1|-
CSAPQTRNTGELFF
>TRBV10-3|-
CAIKAVRDREQFF
>TRBV7-9|few
CATSPSGFGNTIYF
>TRBV6-1|many
CASTEELTDTQYF
>TRBV5-1|few
CASSLAQNIDRAGSYEQYF
>TRBV10-3|few
CAISESRTVPEKLFF
>TRBV27|few
CASSSLGTALREQYF
>TRBV24-1|-
CATSDAGFEQFF
>TRBV10-2|few
CASRGVGTGELFF
>TRBV4-1|few
CASSQRLAGDEQFF
>TRBV29-1|few
CSVLGTRRLTDTQYF
>TRBV20-1|-
CSARPKGNEQFF
>TRBV7-3|many
CASSPDRSNYGYTF
>TRBV6-1|many
CASTLSPGGNTGELFF
>TRBV12-3/TRBV12-4|few
CASSLGRGINSPLHF
>TRBV18|-
CASSPAQGNQAFF
>TRBV13|many
CASSFLSPKTGELFF
>TRBV10-2|many
CASSELGTGELFF
>TRBV20-1|many
CSALSGRAGELFF
>TRBV12-3/TRBV12-4|few
CASSDPDSSNQPQHF
>TRBV4-2|-
CASSQDSPGAGYEQYF
>TRBV29-1|-
CSVEPPSWGGTEAFF
>TRBV12-3/TRBV12-4|many
CASTSTRGSTDTQYF
>TRBV5-1|-
CASRGPVHTDTQYF
>TRBV15|few
CATSRWGTDYEQYF
>TRBV11-2|few
CASSFPGEGVSGLSSYNEQFF
>TRBV19|-
CASSMRTSGRAGKLNEQFF
>TRBV5-5|-
CASSLTGGAFDGELFF
>TRBV20-1|-
CSARDELSSYNSPLHF
>TRBV20-1|many
CSARTGAQSRTQYF
>TRBV7-2|-
CASSLVGLRQETQYF
>TRBV5-1|-
CASSRTGGRETQYF
>TRBV30|-
CAWSVIRGETQYF
>TRBV5-1|-
CASSYRDALRYSNQPQHF
>TRBV6-2/TRBV6-3|few
CASSYGQGRLETQYF
>TRBV20-1|few
CSARTPGAYGYTF
>TRBV15|many
CATSRVGYNEQFF
>TRBV12-3/TRBV12-4|few
CASNPGGSETQYF
>TRBV5-1|few
CASSLKLAGEHEQYF
>TRBV25-1|few
CASSALDLYHHEQYF
>TRBV5-1|many
CASSIEQETQYF
>TRBV6-5|many
CASRGSSYEQYF